The entry below describes one TCR beta chain. The CDR3 has 15 amino acids. The V gene end was trimmed by 1 base and the J gene end by 3 bases; junction bases not matched to a gene: 5. All sequencing subjects had displayed CD8+CD57+ cell expansion on flow cytometry. This sample stems from a study of CD8+CD57+ T cells in acquired aplastic anemia. Genomic DNA served as template for TCR beta VDJ and CDR3 profiling. MiXCR, applied by TCRdb to the reads, yields one record per CDR3 protein. The data show roughly 290,000 distinct CDR3 sequences, under 65% seen once. The source material was sorted CD4+, CD8+, or CD8+CD57+ T cells (not recorded which) from PBMCs. The TCR was taken from a human donor with aplastic anemia. This chain uses TRBV12-3 or TRBV12-4 with TRBJ2-7; TRBD2 matches 8 bases. The CDR3 protein is CASSLGRREDYEQYF. The DNA for the CDR3 is TGTGCCAGCAGTTTAGGTCGGCGGGAGGACTACGAGCAGTACTTC.